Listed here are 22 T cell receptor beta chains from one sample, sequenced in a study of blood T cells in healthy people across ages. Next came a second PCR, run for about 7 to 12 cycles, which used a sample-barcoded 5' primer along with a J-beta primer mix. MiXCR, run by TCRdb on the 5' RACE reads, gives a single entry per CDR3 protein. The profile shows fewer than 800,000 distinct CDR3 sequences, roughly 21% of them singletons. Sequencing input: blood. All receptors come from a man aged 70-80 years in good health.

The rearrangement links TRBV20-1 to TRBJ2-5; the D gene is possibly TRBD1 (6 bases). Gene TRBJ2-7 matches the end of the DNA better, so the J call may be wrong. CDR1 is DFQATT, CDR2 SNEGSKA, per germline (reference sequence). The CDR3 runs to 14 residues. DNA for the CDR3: TGCAGTGCACCGACGGGCAGGGGAACCTACGAGCAGTACTTC. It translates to CSAPTGRGTYEQYF.

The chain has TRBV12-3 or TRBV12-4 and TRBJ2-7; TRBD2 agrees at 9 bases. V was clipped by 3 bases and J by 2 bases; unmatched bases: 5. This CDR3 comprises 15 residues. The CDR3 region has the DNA TGTGCCAGCAGTTTTAGGGTAGCGGGAGCCTACGAGCAGTACTTC. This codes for CASSFRVAGAYEQYF.

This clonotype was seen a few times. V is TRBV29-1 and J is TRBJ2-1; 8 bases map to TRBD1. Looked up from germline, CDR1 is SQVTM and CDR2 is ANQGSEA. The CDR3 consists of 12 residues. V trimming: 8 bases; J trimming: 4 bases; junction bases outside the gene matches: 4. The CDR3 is CSSGQGYNEQFF. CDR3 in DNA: TGCAGCTCAGGACAGGGTTACAATGAGCAGTTCTTC.

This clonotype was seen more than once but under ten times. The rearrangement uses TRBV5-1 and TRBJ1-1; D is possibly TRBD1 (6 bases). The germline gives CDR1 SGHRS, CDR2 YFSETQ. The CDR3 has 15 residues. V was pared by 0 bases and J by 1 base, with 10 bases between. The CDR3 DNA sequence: TGCGCCAGCAGCTTGGGGGGGGGGCGGAACACTGAAGCTTTCTTT. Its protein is CASSLGGGRNTEAFF.

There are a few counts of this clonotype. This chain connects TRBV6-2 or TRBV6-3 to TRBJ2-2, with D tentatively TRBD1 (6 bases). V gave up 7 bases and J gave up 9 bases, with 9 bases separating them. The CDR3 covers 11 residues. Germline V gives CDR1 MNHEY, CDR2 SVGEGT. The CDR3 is CASTQGRELFF. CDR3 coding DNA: TGTGCCAGCACACAGGGTCGGGAGCTGTTTTTT.

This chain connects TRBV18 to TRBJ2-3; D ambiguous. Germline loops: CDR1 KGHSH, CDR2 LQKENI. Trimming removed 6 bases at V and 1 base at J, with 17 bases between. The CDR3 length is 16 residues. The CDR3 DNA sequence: TGTGCCAGCTCTAGTACCAAGTCCAAAGGCACAGATACGCAGTATTTT. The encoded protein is CASSSTKSKGTDTQYF.

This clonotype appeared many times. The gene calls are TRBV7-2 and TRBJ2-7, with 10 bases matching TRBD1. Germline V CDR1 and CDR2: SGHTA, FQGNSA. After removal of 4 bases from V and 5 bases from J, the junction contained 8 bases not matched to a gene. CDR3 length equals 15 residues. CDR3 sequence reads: CASSYSGTGVDEQYF. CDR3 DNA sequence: TGTGCCAGCAGCTACTCCGGGACAGGGGTAGACGAGCAGTACTTC.

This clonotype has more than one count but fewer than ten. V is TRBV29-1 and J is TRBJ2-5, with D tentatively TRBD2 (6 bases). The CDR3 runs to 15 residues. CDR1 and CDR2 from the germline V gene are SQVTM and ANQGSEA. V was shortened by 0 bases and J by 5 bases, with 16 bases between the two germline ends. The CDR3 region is CSVEDPVRAGETQYF. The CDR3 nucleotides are TGCAGCGTTGAAGACCCCGTCCGAGCGGGCGAGACCCAGTACTTC. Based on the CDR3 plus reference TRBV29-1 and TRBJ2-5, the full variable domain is SAVISQKPSRDICQRGTSLTIQCQVDSQVTMMFWYRQQPGQSLTLIATANQGSEATYESGFVIDKFPISRPNLTFSTLTVSNMSPEDSSIYLCSVEDPVRAGETQYFGPGTRLLVL.

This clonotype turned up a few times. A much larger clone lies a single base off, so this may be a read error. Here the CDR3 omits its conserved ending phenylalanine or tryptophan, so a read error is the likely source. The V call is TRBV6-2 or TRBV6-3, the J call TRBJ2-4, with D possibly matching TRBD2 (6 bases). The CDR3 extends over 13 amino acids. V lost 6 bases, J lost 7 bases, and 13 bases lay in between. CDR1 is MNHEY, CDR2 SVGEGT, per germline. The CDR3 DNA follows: TGTGCCAGCAGCCAACTTCGGGGGAACATTCAGTACATC. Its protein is CASSQLRGNIQYI.

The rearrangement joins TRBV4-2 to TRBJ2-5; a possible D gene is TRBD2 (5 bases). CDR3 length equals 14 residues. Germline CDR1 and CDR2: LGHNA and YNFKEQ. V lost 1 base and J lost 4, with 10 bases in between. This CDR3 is CASSQVRAGETQYF. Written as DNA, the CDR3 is TGTGCCAGCAGCCAAGTGAGGGCGGGAGAGACCCAGTACTTC.

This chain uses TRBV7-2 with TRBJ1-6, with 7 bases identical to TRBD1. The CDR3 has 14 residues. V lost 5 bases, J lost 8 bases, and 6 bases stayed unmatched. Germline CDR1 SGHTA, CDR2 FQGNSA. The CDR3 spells CASSLGQVHSPLHF. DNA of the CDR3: TGTGCCAGCAGCCTAGGACAGGTCCATTCACCCCTCCACTTT.

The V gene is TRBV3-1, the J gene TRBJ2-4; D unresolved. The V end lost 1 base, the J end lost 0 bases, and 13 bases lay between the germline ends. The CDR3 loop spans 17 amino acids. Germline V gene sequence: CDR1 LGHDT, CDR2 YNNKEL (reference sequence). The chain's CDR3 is CASSQVTGQLAKNIQYF. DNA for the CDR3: TGTGCCAGCAGCCAAGTTACCGGGCAGCTAGCCAAAAACATTCAGTACTTC.

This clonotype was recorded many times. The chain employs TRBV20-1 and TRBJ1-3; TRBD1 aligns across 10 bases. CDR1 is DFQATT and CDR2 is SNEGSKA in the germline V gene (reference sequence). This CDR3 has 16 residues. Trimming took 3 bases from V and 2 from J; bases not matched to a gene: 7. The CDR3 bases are TGCAGTGCTAGGGAAATCGGGACAGGGGCTGGAAACACCATATATTTT. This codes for CSAREIGTGAGNTIYF.

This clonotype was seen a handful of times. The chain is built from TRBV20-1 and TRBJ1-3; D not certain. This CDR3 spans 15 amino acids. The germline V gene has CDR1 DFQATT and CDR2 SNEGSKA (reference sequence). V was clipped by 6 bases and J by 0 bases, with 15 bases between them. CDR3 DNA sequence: TGCAGTGCCGCCCCGGGATCCATCTCTGGAAACACCATATATTTT. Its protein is CSAAPGSISGNTIYF.

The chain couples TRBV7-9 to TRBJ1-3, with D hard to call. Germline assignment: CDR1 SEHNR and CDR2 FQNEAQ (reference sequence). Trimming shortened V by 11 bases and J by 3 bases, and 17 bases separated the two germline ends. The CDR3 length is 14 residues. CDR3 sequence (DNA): TGTGCCTCGAGCTGGGAAGTGATTGGAAACACCATATATTTT. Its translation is CASSWEVIGNTIYF.

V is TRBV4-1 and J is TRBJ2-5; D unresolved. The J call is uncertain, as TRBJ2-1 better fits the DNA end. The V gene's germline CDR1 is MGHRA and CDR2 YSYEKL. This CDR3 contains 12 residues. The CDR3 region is CASSQVASSQFF. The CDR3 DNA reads TGCGCCAGCAGCCAAGTGGCTAGTAGTCAGTTCTTC.

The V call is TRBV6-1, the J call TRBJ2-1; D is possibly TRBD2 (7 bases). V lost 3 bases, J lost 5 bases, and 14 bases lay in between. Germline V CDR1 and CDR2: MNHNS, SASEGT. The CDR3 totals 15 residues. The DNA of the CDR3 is TGTGCCAGCAGTGAGGGGGGGGCGGGACACAATGAGCAGTTCTTC. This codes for CASSEGGAGHNEQFF.

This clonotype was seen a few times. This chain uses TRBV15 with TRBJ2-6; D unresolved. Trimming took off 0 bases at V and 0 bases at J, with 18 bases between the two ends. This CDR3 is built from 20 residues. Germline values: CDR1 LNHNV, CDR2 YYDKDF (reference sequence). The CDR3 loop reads CATSREVKGIGPSGANVLTF. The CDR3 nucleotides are TGTGCCACCAGCAGAGAAGTGAAGGGCATAGGACCCTCTGGGGCCAACGTCCTGACTTTC.

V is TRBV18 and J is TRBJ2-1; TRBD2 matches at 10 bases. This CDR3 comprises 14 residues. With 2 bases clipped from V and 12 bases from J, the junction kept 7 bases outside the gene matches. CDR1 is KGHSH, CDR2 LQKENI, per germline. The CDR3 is CASSPGLAEEWQFF. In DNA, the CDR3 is TGTGCCAGCTCACCAGGACTAGCGGAAGAGTGGCAGTTCTTC.

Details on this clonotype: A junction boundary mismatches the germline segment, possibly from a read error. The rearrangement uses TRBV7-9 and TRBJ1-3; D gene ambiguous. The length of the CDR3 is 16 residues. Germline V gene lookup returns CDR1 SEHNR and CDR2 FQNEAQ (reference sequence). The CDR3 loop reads CASSAQPKLTGNTMYF. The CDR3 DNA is TGTGCCAGCAGCGCCCAGCCCAAACTTACTGGAAACACCATGTATTTT.

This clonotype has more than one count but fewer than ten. The CDR3 coding sequence is TGTGCCAGCAGCCTGACAGGGTTCGAGACCCAGTACTTC. This encodes CASSLTGFETQYF. The V and J genes are TRBV12-3 or TRBV12-4 and TRBJ2-5; 7 bases align to TRBD1. The ends lost 6 bases at V and 5 bases at J; junction bases unmatched: 6. The CDR3 totals 13 residues.

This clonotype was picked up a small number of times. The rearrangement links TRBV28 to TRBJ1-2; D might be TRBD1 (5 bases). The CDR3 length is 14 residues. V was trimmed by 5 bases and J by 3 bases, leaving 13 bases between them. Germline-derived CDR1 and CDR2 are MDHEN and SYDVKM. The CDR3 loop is CASSSRDVDYGYTF. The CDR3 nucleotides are TGTGCCAGCAGTAGCAGGGATGTGGACTATGGCTACACCTTC.